This TCR delta chain was captured by sequencing in a study of Vδ1+ human thymocytes. Study outcomes and limitations: Thymic delta-chain repertoires held approximately 20% Vdelta2 sequences and few Vdelta3, despite high sort purity. TRG sequences recurred across donors, whereas TRD sequences stayed essentially private. Highly polyclonal TRG and TRD repertoires with Gaussian CDR3 length distributions appeared in thymus.

In germline, CDR1 is TSWWSYY, CDR2 QGS. There are 16 residues in the CDR3. With 3 bases clipped from V and 7 bases from J, the junction kept 12 bases outside the gene matches. Extracted RNA was reverse transcribed into cDNA. The CDR3 regions were amplified by multiplex PCR from V-gene primers to a constant-region primer. TCRdb re-called clones from the multiplex PCR reads using CATT. The sample records 70,000 or so delta-chain clones, around 35% being singletons. Remarks on this clone: Its antigen is as yet unknown.

V is TRDV1 and J is TRDJ1; 9 bases line up with TRDD3. The source material was Vdelta1+ gamma-delta thymocytes from the thymus. The subset was: FACS-sorted CD3+ TCRalphabeta- TCRVdelta1+ TCRVdelta2- thymocytes. The receptor comes from a boy under three years old who had congenital heart surgery. For the CDR3, the DNA is TGTGCTCTTGGGGATACCTCGGCGTACTGGGGGAGTAAACTCATCTTT. Translating it yields CALGDTSAYWGSKLIF.